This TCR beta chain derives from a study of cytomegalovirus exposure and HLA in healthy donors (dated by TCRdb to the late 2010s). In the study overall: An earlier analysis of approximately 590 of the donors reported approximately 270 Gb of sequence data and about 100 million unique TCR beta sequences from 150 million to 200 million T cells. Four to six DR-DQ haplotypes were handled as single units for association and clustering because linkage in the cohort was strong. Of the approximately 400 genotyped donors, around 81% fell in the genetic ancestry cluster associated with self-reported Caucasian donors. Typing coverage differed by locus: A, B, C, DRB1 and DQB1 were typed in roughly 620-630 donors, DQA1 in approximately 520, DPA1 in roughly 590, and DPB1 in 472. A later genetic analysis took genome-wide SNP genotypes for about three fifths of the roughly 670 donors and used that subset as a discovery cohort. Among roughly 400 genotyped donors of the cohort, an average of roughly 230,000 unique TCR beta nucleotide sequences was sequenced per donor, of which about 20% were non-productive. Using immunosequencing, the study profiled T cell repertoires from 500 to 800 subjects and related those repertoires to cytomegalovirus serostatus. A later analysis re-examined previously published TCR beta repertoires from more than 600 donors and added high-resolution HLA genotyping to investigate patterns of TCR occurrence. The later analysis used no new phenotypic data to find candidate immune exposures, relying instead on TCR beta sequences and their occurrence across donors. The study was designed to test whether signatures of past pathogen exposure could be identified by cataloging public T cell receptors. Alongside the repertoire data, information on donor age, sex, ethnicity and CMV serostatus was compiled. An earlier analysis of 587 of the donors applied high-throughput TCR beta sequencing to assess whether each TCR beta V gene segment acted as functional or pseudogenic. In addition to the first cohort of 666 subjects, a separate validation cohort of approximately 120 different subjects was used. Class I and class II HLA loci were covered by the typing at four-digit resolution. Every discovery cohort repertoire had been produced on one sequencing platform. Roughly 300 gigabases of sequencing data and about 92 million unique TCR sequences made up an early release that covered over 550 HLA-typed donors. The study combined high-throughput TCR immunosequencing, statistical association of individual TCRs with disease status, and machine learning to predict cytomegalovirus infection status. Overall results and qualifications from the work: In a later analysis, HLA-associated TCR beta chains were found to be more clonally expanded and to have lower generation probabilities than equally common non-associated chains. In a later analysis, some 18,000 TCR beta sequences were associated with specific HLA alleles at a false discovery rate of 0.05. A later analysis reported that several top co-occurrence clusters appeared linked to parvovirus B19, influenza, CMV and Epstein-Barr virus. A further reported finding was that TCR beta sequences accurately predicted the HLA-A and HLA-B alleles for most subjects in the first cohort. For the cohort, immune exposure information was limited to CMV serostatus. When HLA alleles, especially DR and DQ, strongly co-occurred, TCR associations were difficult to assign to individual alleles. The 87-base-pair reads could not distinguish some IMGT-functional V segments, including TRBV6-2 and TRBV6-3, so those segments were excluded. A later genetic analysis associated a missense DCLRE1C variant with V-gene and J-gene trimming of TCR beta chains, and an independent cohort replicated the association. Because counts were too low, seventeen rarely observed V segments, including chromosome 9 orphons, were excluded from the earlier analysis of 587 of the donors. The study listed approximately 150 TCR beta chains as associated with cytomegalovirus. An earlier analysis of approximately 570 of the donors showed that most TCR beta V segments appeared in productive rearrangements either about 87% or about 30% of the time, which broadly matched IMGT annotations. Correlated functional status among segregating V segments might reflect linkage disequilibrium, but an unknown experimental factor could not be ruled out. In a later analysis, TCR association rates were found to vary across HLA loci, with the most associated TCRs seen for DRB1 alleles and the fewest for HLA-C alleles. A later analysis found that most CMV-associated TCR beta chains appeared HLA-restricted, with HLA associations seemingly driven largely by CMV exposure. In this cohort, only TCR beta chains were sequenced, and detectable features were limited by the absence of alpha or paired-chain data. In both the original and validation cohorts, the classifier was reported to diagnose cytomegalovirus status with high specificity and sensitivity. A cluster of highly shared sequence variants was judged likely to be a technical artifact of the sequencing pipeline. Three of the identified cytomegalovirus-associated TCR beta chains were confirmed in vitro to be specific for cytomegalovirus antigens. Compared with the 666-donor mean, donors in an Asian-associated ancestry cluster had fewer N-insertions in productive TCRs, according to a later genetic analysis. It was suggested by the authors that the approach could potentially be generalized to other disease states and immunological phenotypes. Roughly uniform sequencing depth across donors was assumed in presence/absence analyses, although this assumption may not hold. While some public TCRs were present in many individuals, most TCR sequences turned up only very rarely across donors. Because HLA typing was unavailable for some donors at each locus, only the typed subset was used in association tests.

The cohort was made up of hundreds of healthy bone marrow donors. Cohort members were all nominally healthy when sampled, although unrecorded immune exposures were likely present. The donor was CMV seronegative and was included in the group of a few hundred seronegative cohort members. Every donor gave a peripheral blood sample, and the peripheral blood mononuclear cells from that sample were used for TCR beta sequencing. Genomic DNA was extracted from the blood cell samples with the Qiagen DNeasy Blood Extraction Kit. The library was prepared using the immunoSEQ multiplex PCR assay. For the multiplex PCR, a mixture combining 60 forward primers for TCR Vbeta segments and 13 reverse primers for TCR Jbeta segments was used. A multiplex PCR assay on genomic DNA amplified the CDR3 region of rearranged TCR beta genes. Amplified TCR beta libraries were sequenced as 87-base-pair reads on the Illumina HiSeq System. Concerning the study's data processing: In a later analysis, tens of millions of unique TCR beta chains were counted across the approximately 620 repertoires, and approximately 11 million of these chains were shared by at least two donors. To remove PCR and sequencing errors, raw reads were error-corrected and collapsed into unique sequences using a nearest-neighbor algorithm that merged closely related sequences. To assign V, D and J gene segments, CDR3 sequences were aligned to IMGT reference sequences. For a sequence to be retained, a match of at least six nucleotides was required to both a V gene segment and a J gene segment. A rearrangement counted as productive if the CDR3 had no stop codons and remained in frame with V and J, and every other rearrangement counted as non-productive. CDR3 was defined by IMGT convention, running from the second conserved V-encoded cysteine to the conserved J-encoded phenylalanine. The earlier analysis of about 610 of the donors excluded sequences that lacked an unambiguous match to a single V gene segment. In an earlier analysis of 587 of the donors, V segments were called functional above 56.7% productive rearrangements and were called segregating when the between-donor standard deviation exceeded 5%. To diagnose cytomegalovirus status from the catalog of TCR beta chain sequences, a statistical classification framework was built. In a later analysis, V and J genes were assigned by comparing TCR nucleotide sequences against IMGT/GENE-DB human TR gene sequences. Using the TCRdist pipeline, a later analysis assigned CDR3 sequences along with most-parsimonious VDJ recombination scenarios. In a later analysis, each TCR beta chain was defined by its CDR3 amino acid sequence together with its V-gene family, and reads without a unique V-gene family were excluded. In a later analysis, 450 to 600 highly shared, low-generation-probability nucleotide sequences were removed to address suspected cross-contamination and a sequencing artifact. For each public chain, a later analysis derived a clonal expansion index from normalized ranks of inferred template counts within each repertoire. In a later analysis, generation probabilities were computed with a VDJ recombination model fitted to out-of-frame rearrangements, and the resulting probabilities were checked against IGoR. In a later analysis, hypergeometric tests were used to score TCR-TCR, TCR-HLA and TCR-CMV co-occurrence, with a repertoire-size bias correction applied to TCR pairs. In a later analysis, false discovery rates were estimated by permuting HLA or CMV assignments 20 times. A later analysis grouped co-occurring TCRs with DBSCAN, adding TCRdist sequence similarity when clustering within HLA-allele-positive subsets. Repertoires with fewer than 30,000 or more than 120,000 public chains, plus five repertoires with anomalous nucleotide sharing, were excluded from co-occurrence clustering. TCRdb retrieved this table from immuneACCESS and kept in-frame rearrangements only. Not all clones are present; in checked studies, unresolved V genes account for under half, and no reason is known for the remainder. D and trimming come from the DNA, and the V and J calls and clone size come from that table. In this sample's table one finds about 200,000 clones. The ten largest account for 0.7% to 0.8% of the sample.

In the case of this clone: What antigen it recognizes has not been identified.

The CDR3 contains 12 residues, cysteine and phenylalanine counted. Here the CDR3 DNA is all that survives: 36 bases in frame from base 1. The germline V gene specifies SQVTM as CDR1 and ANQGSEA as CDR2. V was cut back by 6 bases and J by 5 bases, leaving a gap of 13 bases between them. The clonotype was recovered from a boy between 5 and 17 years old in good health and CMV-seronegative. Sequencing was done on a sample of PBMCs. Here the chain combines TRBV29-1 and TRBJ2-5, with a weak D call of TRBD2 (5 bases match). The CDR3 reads CSVAEGWETQYF. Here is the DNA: TGCAGCGTCGCCGAGGGCTGGGAGACCCAGTACTTC.